A selection of T cell receptor beta chains follows, all from one sample in a study of shared clonotypes between healthy human individuals. Libraries were prepared by immunoSEQ multiplex PCR; TCRdb keeps only in-frame clonotypes and omits some of them. The data contain approximately 710,000 clones, about 90% of them seen just once; the ten biggest clones take up 34%. The sequenced sample consisted of memory CD8+ T cells from PBMCs. These receptors all stem from a man aged 18 to 30 in good health. Some clones in this sample may be carry-over from other donors' samples. Both conserved end residues are part of each CDR3. The order of the fields is V gene, CDR3 protein.

TRBV19	CASSIGGYYSYNEQFF
TRBV29-1	CSVDVPIAQGTLYGYTF
TRBV6-5	CASNKQGSKEKLFF
TRBV28	CASSFPPLAGGQYF
TRBV29-1	CSVEGLPSEGYGYTF
TRBV29-1	CSLGLAGYNEQFF
TRBV27	CASQLSPSYEQYF
TRBV27	CASSRYADREDGDTQYF
TRBV27	CASRDLGPLDTQYF
TRBV4-1	CASSQRTSGGSYEQYF
TRBV7-2	CASGGGAGLRSGANVLTF
TRBV19	CASTSVGWWTEAFF
TRBV7-2	CASSPPERYEQYF
TRBV7-8	CASSSYGATDTQYF
TRBV19	CASSPRGVTEAFF
TRBV28	CASSTSAQGRSYEQYF
TRBV28	CASSLAGKAEAFF
TRBV7-3	CASSSPGTEAFF
TRBV7-6	CASSFGGAGNEQFF
TRBV4-1	CASSQVSTGTGYGYTF